The next 10 T cell receptor beta chains were all read from a single sample in a study of cytomegalovirus exposure and HLA in healthy donors. Primers: 60 Vbeta forward and 13 Jbeta reverse. Only in-frame clones appear in the TCRdb table, and some are missing; sequencing was by immunoSEQ multiplex PCR. The sample's table shows 140,000 to 150,000 clones. The specimen sequenced was PBMCs. The receptors derive from a male donor in good health and CMV-seronegative.

This rearrangement joins TRBV4-3 to TRBJ2-1, with D tentatively TRBD2 (6 bases). Germline CDR1 reads LGHNA; CDR2 reads YSLEER. V gave up 0 bases and J gave up 4 bases, with 10 bases separating them. The CDR3 is 15 residues long. The CDR3 sequence: CASSQDVGTYNEQFF. The DNA of the CDR3 is TGCGCCAGCAGCCAAGATGTGGGGACTTACAATGAGCAGTTCTTC.

The chain is built from TRBV2 and TRBJ1-2; TRBD1 might be the D (6 bases). The CDR3 is 15 amino acids. The germline CDR1 and CDR2 sequences are SNHLY and FYNNEI. Trimming removed 6 bases at V and 2 bases at J, with 16 bases between. DNA of the CDR3: TGTGCCAGCAGGCCCACTTCCGGGACAAACTATGGCTACACCTTC. Its protein is CASRPTSGTNYGYTF. The variable domain in full, with the rest retrieved from reference TRBV2 and TRBJ1-2, is EPEVTQTPSHQVTQMGQEVILRCVPISNHLYFYWYRQILGQKVEFLVSFYNNEISEKSEIFDDQFSVERPDGSNFTLKIRSTKLEDSAMYFCASRPTSGTNYGYTFGSGTRLTVV.

The chain recombines TRBV19 with TRBJ1-2; no clear D. Germline loops: CDR1 LNHDA, CDR2 SQIVND (reference sequence). V lost 7 bases, J lost 1 base, and 7 bases lay in between. The CDR3 contains 12 residues. The CDR3 nucleotides read TGTGCCAGTAAGGAGGGTAACTATGGCTACACCTTC. This sequence encodes CASKEGNYGYTF.

The J gene is TRBJ2-5, the V gene TRBV5-8, with D possibly matching TRBD1 (6 bases). The CDR3 has 15 amino acids. The V end lost 4 bases, the J end lost 1 base, and 14 bases lay between the germline ends. Germline V lookup: CDR1 SGHTS, CDR2 YDEGEE. The chain's CDR3 is CASSGRLGAQETQYF. The CDR3 bases are TGTGCCAGCAGCGGCCGCTTGGGGGCCCAAGAGACCCAGTACTTC.

The chain employs TRBV19 and TRBJ2-2; 8 bases match TRBD2. Germline CDR1 is LNHDA and CDR2 is SQIVND (reference sequence). The CDR3 is made up of 15 amino acids. The J segment lost 3 bases and the V segment lost 9 bases, leaving 9 bases of the junction unmatched. The CDR3 is CARKLAGIYTGELFF. Here the CDR3 DNA reads TGTGCCAGAAAGTTAGCGGGGATTTACACCGGGGAGCTGTTTTTT.

This sequence joins TRBV28 and TRBJ1-2, with D possibly TRBD1 on 5 matching bases. The V and J ends lost 6 bases and 10 bases respectively, with 15 bases between them. The CDR3 sequence is 12 residues long. Germline V gene data show CDR1 as MDHEN and CDR2 as SYDVKM. The CDR3: CASSLSDRLYTF. CDR3 coding DNA: TGTGCCAGCAGCCTTTCCGACAGACTCTACACCTTC.

This rearrangement joins TRBV19 to TRBJ1-5; D is unresolved. The V and J ends lost 1 base and 4 bases respectively, with 8 bases between them. The CDR3 has 14 amino acids. Germline V gives CDR1 LNHDA, CDR2 SQIVND (reference sequence). CDR3 nucleotides: TGTGCCAGTAGTATAGGCCCAGGTAATCAGCCCCAGCATTTT. Translated, it gives CASSIGPGNQPQHF.

The chain joins TRBV9 to TRBJ2-5; D remains unclear. Germline V CDR1 and CDR2: SGDLS, YYNGEE. There are 13 residues in the CDR3. V was shortened by 0 bases and J by 2 bases, with 5 bases between the two germline ends. CDR3 in DNA: TGTGCCAGCAGCGTAGACATGCAAGAGACCCAGTACTTC. Its protein is CASSVDMQETQYF.

CDR3 DNA sequence: TGTGCCAGCAGCTTAGGTAGCGGGGGTACCTACGAGCAGTACTTC. It encodes CASSLGSGGTYEQYF. The rearrangement links TRBV7-2 to TRBJ2-7; 9 bases map to TRBD2. This CDR3 is 15 amino acids long. The germline gives CDR1 SGHTA, CDR2 FQGNSA. V lost 1 base and J lost 2; bases outside the gene matches: 3.

The rearrangement links TRBV10-3 to TRBJ2-7, with a weak D call TRBD1 (5 bases). This CDR3 has 12 amino acids. In germline, CDR1 is ENHRY, CDR2 SYGVKD. Trimming removed 4 bases at V and 5 bases at J, with 9 bases between. The CDR3 loop reads CAISVQGDEQYF. The CDR3 coding sequence is TGTGCCATCAGTGTCCAGGGCGACGAGCAGTACTTC.